This is a list of T cell receptor beta chains from one sample in a study of blood T cell repertoires in COVID-19. Method: immunoSEQ multiplex PCR; TCRdb's copy keeps in-frame clones and lacks some. The sample has roughly 380,000 clones, over 75% seen once. Sequences were obtained from PBMCs or T cells enriched from blood (not recorded which). These receptors were taken from a man aged 25-40 years who had recovered from COVID-19. CDR3s include the opening cysteine and the closing phenylalanine or tryptophan. D genes are given only for firm matches. Where a row states a size, it is once, few, many or the class of an expanded clone; other rows omit it.

>.|TRBJ1-2|.|TRBV7-9
TGTGCCAGCAGCTTCCCAGACTCTAAGGGGAATAACTATGGCTACACCTTC
CASSFPDSKGNNYGYTF
>TRBD2|TRBJ2-7|.|TRBV3-1/TRBV3-2
TGTGCCAGCAGCCAAGTCCGCGGGGGGGAGCAGTACTTC
CASSQVRGGEQYF
>TRBD2|TRBJ2-3|.|TRBV4-2
TGTGCCAGCAGCCCAATTGCAAGCGGGGGAACAGATACGCAGTATTTT
CASSPIASGGTDTQYF
>.|TRBJ1-5|many|TRBV30
TGTGCCTGGAGTACGGGGGCGGGGGTTCAGCCCCAGCATTTT
CAWSTGAGVQPQHF
>.|TRBJ1-4|.|TRBV18
TGTGCCAGCTCACCGAGACAAACAAATGAAAAACTGTTTTTT
CASSPRQTNEKLFF
>TRBD2|TRBJ2-7|.|TRBV7-8
TGTGCCAGCAGCTTAGCTTGGACTAGCGGGGTCCTTGCCTACGAGCAGTACTTC
CASSLAWTSGVLAYEQYF
>.|TRBJ2-1|.|TRBV20-1
TGCAGTGCTAGCAGCGGCAATGAGCAGTTCTTC
CSASSGNEQFF
>TRBD1|TRBJ2-2|once|TRBV7-3
TGTGCCAGCAGCCCGGGACAGACGAACACCGGGGAGCTGTTTTTT
CASSPGQTNTGELFF
>TRBD1|TRBJ1-2|.|TRBV2
TGTGCCAGCAGTATTATAGGGACAGGGGATGGCTACACCTTC
CASSIIGTGDGYTF
>.|TRBJ2-3|once|TRBV6-2/TRBV6-3
TGTGCCGGCAGTTACCGCCCAGGGGGGATCACAGATACGCAGTATTTT
CAGSYRPGGITDTQYF
>.|TRBJ1-1|.|TRBV5-6
TGTGCCAGCAGCTTGGCGCAGTTGAACACTGAAGCTTTCTTT
CASSLAQLNTEAFF
>.|TRBJ1-1|.|TRBV19
TGTGCCAGTAGATCTGGCAGGGCCACTGAAGCTTTCTTT
CASRSGRATEAFF
>.|TRBJ1-5|.|TRBV9
TGTGCCAGCAGCCACTACGGGGGGGATCAGCCCCAGCATTTT
CASSHYGGDQPQHF
>.|TRBJ1-6|.|TRBV5-5
TGTGCCAGCAGCTTGGCGCAGCTGAGACAGAATTCACCCCTCCACTTT
CASSLAQLRQNSPLHF
>.|TRBJ1-5|.|TRBV25-1
TGTGCCAGCAGTGACTCCGTAGGGGCTGGGAATCAGCCCCAGCATTTT
CASSDSVGAGNQPQHF
>TRBD1|TRBJ1-2|.|TRBV7-9
TGTGCCAGCAGCCCACCGGGCGACAGGGGCTATGGCTACACCTTC
CASSPPGDRGYGYTF
>.|TRBJ1-1|once|TRBV10-2
TGCGCCAGCAGCTTGGGACAGAACACTGAAGCTTTCTTT
CASSLGQNTEAFF
>.|TRBJ1-5|once|TRBV6-5
TGTGCCAGCAGGGGGCCCGGGAGCAATCAGCCCCAGCATTTT
CASRGPGSNQPQHF
>.|TRBJ2-1|.|TRBV29-1
TGCAGCGTTGAAGGAAGCACAGCTTACAATGAGCAGTTCTTC
CSVEGSTAYNEQFF
>.|TRBJ1-2|.|TRBV6-1
TGTGCCAGCAGTGAAGCAGGGGCTTCCGACTTC
CASSEAGASDF
>.|TRBJ2-7|.|TRBV5-6
TGTGCCAGCAGCTTGTCGGTCAGGGCGGAAGGAGACGAGCAGTACTTC
CASSLSVRAEGDEQYF
>.|TRBJ1-5|.|TRBV11-2
TGTGCCAGCAGCTTAGTCACCGCAGGGCCCCAGCATTTT
CASSLVTAGPQHF
>.|TRBJ1-2|.|TRBV10-2
TGCGCCAGCAGTGACAGTAGCGACTATGGCTACACCTTC
CASSDSSDYGYTF
>TRBD1|TRBJ1-3|.|TRBV7-2
TGTGCCAGCAGCTTTAAGACAGGGGGAAACACCATATATTTT
CASSFKTGGNTIYF
>TRBD1|TRBJ1-4|.|TRBV19
TGTGCCAGTAGTATACCCTTTCCGGGACAGGGGGCGGGAGAAAAACTGTTTTTT
CASSIPFPGQGAGEKLFF
>TRBD1|TRBJ2-7|few|TRBV6-5
TGTGCCAGCATCCGGGACAGCTACGAGCAGTACTTC
CASIRDSYEQYF
>.|TRBJ1-1|.|TRBV12-5
TGTGCTAGTGACCTAGGAAGCTATGAAGCTTTCTTT
CASDLGSYEAFF
>TRBD1|TRBJ1-3|.|TRBV18
TGTGCCAGCTCACCAGCAGGGGGCTCGACTGGAAACACCATATATTTT
CASSPAGGSTGNTIYF
>TRBD1|TRBJ1-4|.|TRBV27
TGTGCCAGCAGTGCGGGACAGTCTTTTAATGAAAAACTGTTTTTT
CASSAGQSFNEKLFF
>TRBD1|TRBJ1-1|.|TRBV10-1
TGCGCCAGTGAGACAGGGCAAGATATGAACACTGAAGCTTTCTTT
CASETGQDMNTEAFF
>.|TRBJ1-3|.|TRBV5-1
TGCGCCAGCAGCTTGGAGGGAGCAGGGGCAAACACCATATATTTT
CASSLEGAGANTIYF
>TRBD2|TRBJ2-3|.|TRBV5-1
TGCGCCAGCAGCCTGCTACGGACTAGCGGGGGCCCTTCCCCTAGCACAGATACGCAGTATTTT
CASSLLRTSGGPSPSTDTQYF
>TRBD1|TRBJ2-1|.|TRBV2
TGTGCCAGCATTGCCCGGGCGGGGACAGGGGGCTTCAATGAGCAGTTCTTC
CASIARAGTGGFNEQFF
>TRBD1|TRBJ1-1|.|TRBV18
TGTGCCAGCTCAACGAACAGGGGGGCGAACACTGAAGCTTTCTTT
CASSTNRGANTEAFF
>.|TRBJ2-3|.|TRBV9
TGTGCCAGCAGCGTCTCCACCGGGTCCACAGATACGCAGTATTTT
CASSVSTGSTDTQYF
>.|TRBJ1-2|.|TRBV4-1
TGCGCCAGCAGCCTGACAGTAGACAACTATGGCTACACCTTC
CASSLTVDNYGYTF
>TRBD1|TRBJ1-5|once|TRBV6-5
TGTGCCAGCAGTTTCAGGGGGCCGGCGAGCAATCAGCCCCAGCATTTT
CASSFRGPASNQPQHF
>.|TRBJ1-2|once|TRBV18
TGTGCCAGCTCACCTACCAGAGGCTACGAGGGCTACACCTTC
CASSPTRGYEGYTF
>TRBD1|TRBJ1-5|.|TRBV27
TGTGGCCCGGGACAGGGGGCCCTGGACCATAGCAATCAGCCCCAGCATTTT
CGPGQGALDHSNQPQHF
>TRBD1|TRBJ1-2|.|TRBV4-3
TGCGCCAGCACCGAACGACAGGGTTTGAACTATGGCTACACCTTC
CASTERQGLNYGYTF
>.|TRBJ1-2|.|TRBV3-1/TRBV3-2
TGTGCCAGCAGCCAAGATGAGAAGACTTACACCTTC
CASSQDEKTYTF
>.|TRBJ1-6|.|TRBV30
TGTGCCTGGAGTTGGGGGGAAGGGTCACCCCTCCACTTT
CAWSWGEGSPLHF
>TRBD1|TRBJ1-6|.|TRBV11-2
TGTGCCAGCAGCCCCCGACAGGGGATTGATTCACCCCTCCACTTT
CASSPRQGIDSPLHF
>.|TRBJ2-3|.|TRBV29-1
TGCAGCGTTGCGGGGGAACCGTCAAGCACAGATACGCAGTATTTT
CSVAGEPSSTDTQYF
>TRBD1|TRBJ2-2|.|TRBV28
TGTGCCAGCAGTTCGGGACAGGGCACCGGGGAGCTGTTTTTT
CASSSGQGTGELFF
>TRBD1|TRBJ1-5|once|TRBV10-2
TGCGCCAGCGCGGACAGGGCGGATCAGCCCCAGCATTTT
CASADRADQPQHF
>.|TRBJ1-6|.|TRBV3-1/TRBV3-2
TGTGCCAGCAGCCAAGGAAACGGGATTAATTCACCCCTCCACTTT
CASSQGNGINSPLHF
>.|TRBJ2-7|.|TRBV19
TGTGCCAGTAGTATAGGGGGCCGCTACGAGCAGTACTTC
CASSIGGRYEQYF
>.|TRBJ2-5|.|TRBV4-1
TGCGCCAGCAGCCAAGATCCGCTAGGTAGCGGACAAGAGACCCAGTACTTC
CASSQDPLGSGQETQYF
>TRBD1|TRBJ2-7|.|TRBV4-3
TGCGCCAGCAGCCAATCGACAGGGCAGGCGTACGAGCAGTACTTC
CASSQSTGQAYEQYF
>TRBD2|TRBJ2-2|.|TRBV30
TGTGCCTGGAGTGCCCCCGGGGGGGGAATCACCGGGGAGCTGTTTTTT
CAWSAPGGGITGELFF
>.|TRBJ1-1|.|TRBV7-9
TGTGCCAGCAGCCCCACGGGTAGGACTGAAGCTTTCTTT
CASSPTGRTEAFF
>.|TRBJ2-5|.|TRBV10-3
TGTGCCATCAGATCCGGGGAAGAGACCCAGTACTTC
CAIRSGEETQYF